This T cell receptor (beta chain) was obtained from a study of beta chain features in type 1 diabetes. Study at large: Investigators examined nearly 110,000,000 sorted cells across all samples.

Remarks on this clone: Its antigen is currently unknown.

Every participating donor gave one draw, a heparinised blood sample averaging about 100 mL. Via CD45RO/CCR7/CD25/CD127/CD95/CD27, cells of the CD4+ naive, central memory, regulatory and stem cell-like memory subsets were sorted. Populations obtained by sorting all exceeded 95% purity. Investigators reverse transcribed all isolated RNA, so they sequenced expressed TCRB transcripts. Clones were sequenced by immunoSEQ multiplex PCR, and TCRdb holds only the in-frame ones, with some missing. The data contain 95,000 to 150,000 clones, around 16% of them singletons. Study-level points and caveats: Among patients with Type 1 diabetes, TCRB CDR3s were moderately but significantly shorter in every one of the four CD4+ subsets.

V was pared by 1 base and J by 6 bases, with 2 bases of the junction left unmatched. The CDR3 covers 14 residues. CDR1 and CDR2 from the germline V gene are SGHDT and YYEEEE. The sample taken for sequencing was central memory CD4+ T cells from blood. The clonotype was recovered from a man between 18 and 35 years old with type 1 diabetes. The chain uses TRBV5-6 and TRBJ2-3; 10 nucleotides agree with TRBD1. As DNA, the CDR3 is TGTGCCAGCAGCTTGAGGGGACAGGGGGATACGCAGTATTTT. The encoded protein is CASSLRGQGDTQYF.